This T cell receptor beta chain was recorded in a study of blood T cells in healthy people across ages. Looked up from germline, CDR1 is MNHEY and CDR2 is SVGAGI. With 6 bases clipped from V and 0 bases from J, the junction kept 4 bases outside the gene matches. The CDR3 spans 15 residues. This clonotype was recorded many times. Through a sample-barcoded 5' primer and a J-beta primer mix, a second PCR was run for roughly 7 to 12 cycles. One entry per CDR3 protein results from TCRdb running MiXCR on the 5' RACE reads. Altogether over 950,000 distinct CDR3 sequences are present, 35% to 45% being singletons, with the ten largest covering less than 15%.

The chain couples TRBV6-5 to TRBJ1-5, with 8 bases identical to TRBD1. The sample consisted of blood. This clonotype was sampled from a man in his late teens or twenties in good health. The CDR3 nucleotides are TGTGCCAGCAGGCCGGGACAGGTTAGCAATCAGCCCCAGCATTTT. Protein product: CASRPGQVSNQPQHF.